This entry lists 15 T cell receptor beta chains sequenced from one sample in a study of cytomegalovirus exposure and HLA in healthy donors. The PCR made use of 60 Vbeta and 13 Jbeta primers. Data came from immunoSEQ multiplex PCR; TCRdb stores just in-frame clones and leaves some out. The sample records under 200,000 clones, around 80% being singletons. The material sequenced was PBMCs. These receptors came from a woman aged 40 to 50 in good health and CMV-seronegative.

V gene TRBV9 combines with J gene TRBJ2-5, with 9 bases identical to TRBD2. Per germline, CDR1 SGDLS and CDR2 YYNGEE. The CDR3 contains 15 residues. V was pared by 0 bases and J by 4 bases, with 4 bases of the junction left unmatched. CDR3 DNA: TGTGCCAGCAGCGTAGGAGCGGGGGGCCGAGAGACCCAGTACTTC. Its protein is CASSVGAGGRETQYF.

The CDR3, as DNA: TGCAGTGCTAGTAGTGAAAAACTGTTTTTT. Its protein is CSASSEKLFF. The V and J genes are TRBV20-1 and TRBJ1-4; D gene uncertain. The V gene lost 3 bases and the J gene lost 7 bases, with 3 bases spanning the gap. The CDR3 covers 10 residues. CDR1 and CDR2 from the germline V gene are DFQATT and SNEGSKA (reference sequence).

This clone turned up a few times. CDR3 loop: CASSPVTGQETQYF. CDR3 nucleotides: TGTGCCAGCAGCCCCGTCACCGGCCAAGAGACCCAGTACTTC. The V call is TRBV7-9, the J call TRBJ2-5, with D uncertain. This CDR3 contains 14 residues. Per germline, CDR1 SEHNR and CDR2 FQNEAQ (reference sequence). The V end was cut by 5 bases, the J end by 1 base, with 11 bases between.

CDR3 DNA sequence: TGTGCCAGCAGTTTATCGGAAGGGGGTCAGCCCCAGCATTTT. This codes for CASSLSEGGQPQHF. The chain uses TRBV28 and TRBJ1-5; D perhaps matches TRBD1 (6 bases). V lost 1 base and J 6 bases, leaving 10 bases between the germline ends. Germline CDR1 reads MDHEN; CDR2 reads SYDVKM. CDR3 size: 14 residues.

V and J are TRBV7-9 and TRBJ2-7; the match to TRBD1 covers 10 bases. In germline, CDR1 is SEHNR, CDR2 FQNEAQ (reference sequence). This CDR3 region has 17 residues. Trimming cost V 2 bases and J 1 base; bases outside gene matches: 8. This CDR3 reads CASSLRGQGSDSYEQYF. CDR3 nucleotides: TGTGCCAGCAGCTTAAGGGGACAGGGGAGTGATTCCTACGAGCAGTACTTC.

Concerning this clone itself: At one boundary the junction diverges from the germline segment, which might be a read error. J is TRBJ1-1 and V is TRBV7-9; D remains unclear. CDR1 and CDR2 from the germline V gene are SEHNR and FQNEAQ (reference sequence). The length of the CDR3 is 15 residues. CDR3 bases: TGTTCCAGCATGCCGCAATACAGCTTGAACACTGAAGCTTTCTTT. This codes for CSSMPQYSLNTEAFF.

The chain couples TRBV7-2 to TRBJ2-1; 8 nucleotides agree with TRBD2. Losses at the gene ends were 1 base for V and 7 bases for J; bases not matched to a gene: 6. Germline loops: CDR1 SGHTA, CDR2 FQGNSA. This CDR3 is 15 amino acids long. CDR3 DNA sequence: TGTGCCAGCAGCTTAGTTCCGGGAGGGAATAATGAGCAGTTCTTC. Protein product: CASSLVPGGNNEQFF.

This clone showed up just a few times. The rearrangement joins TRBV2 to TRBJ2-7; D possibly corresponds to TRBD1 (5 bases). The CDR3 sequence is 14 residues long. V dropped 3 bases and J dropped 6 bases, with 15 bases sitting between them. Per the germline V gene, CDR1 is SNHLY and CDR2 is FYNNEI. The CDR3 loop reads CASSESDRRGEQYF. DNA for the CDR3: TGTGCCAGCAGTGAGTCAGACCGTAGGGGCGAGCAGTACTTC.

V usage is TRBV6-6 and J usage is TRBJ1-3, with D possibly being TRBD1 (6 bases). This CDR3 is 14 amino acids long. V lost 6 bases, J lost 0 bases, and 9 bases lay in between. Germline CDR1 and CDR2: MNHNY and SVGAGI (reference sequence). The DNA of the CDR3 is TGTGCCAGCAGCTCGACAGGCTCTGGAAACACCATATATTTT. Protein sequence: CASSSTGSGNTIYF.

This sequence joins TRBV29-1 and TRBJ2-3, with 7 bases lining up with TRBD1. CDR3 length: 19 residues. J lost 4 bases, V lost 2 bases, and 21 bases had no gene match. From germline, CDR1 is SQVTM and CDR2 ANQGSEA. CDR3 protein: CSVELDRVIGRKRADTQYF. The DNA of the CDR3 is TGCAGCGTTGAACTAGACAGGGTAATAGGGCGAAAGAGGGCAGATACGCAGTATTTT.

The chain has TRBV14 and TRBJ2-7; 15 positions match TRBD2. The CDR3 consists of 16 residues. Germline trimming cut 3 bases from V and 3 bases from J; bases unmatched to any gene: 3. The germline V gene has CDR1 SGHDN and CDR2 FVKESK. CDR3 in amino acids: CASSQGLAGGNYEQYF. The CDR3 nucleotides read TGTGCCAGCAGCCAGGGACTAGCGGGGGGCAACTACGAGCAGTACTTC.

A single count supports this clone. The chain joins TRBV15 to TRBJ2-3, with D uncertain. Trimming cost V 5 bases and J 7 bases, with 13 bases left between them. The V gene's germline CDR1 is LNHNV and CDR2 YYDKDF (reference sequence). This CDR3 region has 13 residues. In DNA, the CDR3 is TGTGCCACCAGCTTAGTGGTACCCAATACGCAGTATTTT. It codes for CATSLVVPNTQYF.

Remarks on this clone: Here the CDR3 omits its conserved ending phenylalanine or tryptophan, so a read error is the likely source. The chain is built from TRBV4-3 and TRBJ2-7; D ambiguous. CDR3 length: 14 amino acids. CDR1 is LGHNA and CDR2 is YSLEER in the germline V gene. The V gene lost 0 bases and the J gene lost 0 bases, with 6 bases spanning the gap. The CDR3 DNA reads TGCGCCAGCAGCCAAGAACCAGACTCCTACGAGCAGTACCTC. Its protein is CASSQEPDSYEQYL.

The CDR3 sequence: CASSYGQGFRGGYTF. The DNA for the CDR3 is TGTGCCAGCAGTTACGGGCAGGGGTTCCGGGGAGGCTACACCTTC. The chain has TRBV6-5 and TRBJ1-2, with D possibly being TRBD1 (6 bases). V lost 2 bases and J 8 bases, leaving 18 bases between the germline ends. CDR1 is MNHEY, CDR2 SVGAGI, per germline. There are 15 residues in the CDR3.

About this clone: Mismatch with germline at one junction end may stem from a read error. V usage is TRBV6-1 and J usage is TRBJ1-2; D might be TRBD1 (5 bases). Per germline, CDR1 MNHNS and CDR2 SASEGT. The CDR3 sequence is 14 residues long. Here the CDR3 reads CASSEGGVGYGHTF. CDR3 bases: TGTGCCAGCAGTGAAGGGGGGGTTGGGTATGGCCACACCTTC.